These 24 T cell receptor beta chains originate from one sample sequenced in a study of patients with pleural tuberculosis. From the reads, TCRdb called clonotypes with MiXCR, one entry per CDR3 protein. This table holds around 49,000 distinct CDR3 sequences, about 7.3% found once. The receptors originated from a human donor with pleural tuberculosis.

This clonotype has a count of ten or more. V and J are TRBV11-2 and TRBJ1-6; D is unclear. The CDR3 is 15 residues long. V was pared by 6 bases and J by 0 bases, with 9 bases between. The germline V gene encodes CDR1 SGHAT and CDR2 FQNNGV. The CDR3 DNA is TGTGCCAGCAGTGAACAGAGCTCCTATAATTCACCCCTCCACTTT. Protein product: CASSEQSSYNSPLHF. Complete variable domain (other parts from reference TRBV11-2 and TRBJ1-6): EAGVAQSPRYKIIEKRQSVAFWCNPISGHATLYWYQQILGQGPKLLIQFQNNGVVDDSQLPKDRFSAERLKGVDSTLKIQPAKLEDSAVYLCASSEQSSYNSPLHFGNGTRLTVT.

Many counts were recorded for this clonotype. J is TRBJ2-1 and V is TRBV20-1, with D unresolved. Per germline, CDR1 DFQATT and CDR2 SNEGSKA (reference sequence). The CDR3 runs to 11 residues. Trimming removed 3 bases from V and 8 bases from J, with 8 bases in between. The CDR3 loop reads CSARSVDEQFF. DNA of the CDR3: TGCAGTGCTAGGAGTGTCGATGAGCAGTTCTTC.

This clonotype has at least ten counts. V usage is TRBV28 and J usage is TRBJ2-7, with TRBD2 matching 10 bases. Germline assignment: CDR1 MDHEN and CDR2 SYDVKM. The CDR3 loop spans 15 amino acids. V lost 4 bases, J lost 6 bases, and 9 bases stayed unmatched. The CDR3 DNA reads TGTGCCAGCAGTTGGTTGATAGCGGGAGGTAGCGAGCAGTACTTC. Translation: CASSWLIAGGSEQYF.

Concerning this clonotype itself: The junction and the germline gene differ at one end; a read error may be behind it. The chain recombines TRBV4-2 with TRBJ2-2; possibly TRBD2 for D (5 bases). The CDR3 consists of 14 residues. Germline V CDR1 and CDR2: LGHNA, YNFKEQ. The CDR3 is CASSGLPNTGEQFF. CDR3 nucleotide sequence: TGTGCCAGCAGCGGCCTTCCTAACACCGGGGAGCAGTTTTTT.

This clonotype was recorded at least ten times. The chain employs TRBV11-1 and TRBJ1-1; no reliable D call. Germline CDR1 SGHAT, CDR2 FQDESV (reference sequence). V was shortened by 1 base and J by 2 bases, with 8 bases between the two germline ends. The CDR3 loop spans 14 amino acids. The CDR3 reads CASSLVQSNTEAFF. Here the CDR3 DNA reads TGTGCCAGCAGCTTAGTCCAATCCAACACTGAAGCTTTCTTT.

This clonotype occurred many times. V and J are TRBV11-1 and TRBJ1-1, with 9 bases lining up with TRBD1. Losses at the gene ends were 5 bases for V and 0 bases for J; bases not matched to a gene: 10. The CDR3 covers 17 residues. The V gene's germline CDR1 is SGHAT and CDR2 FQDESV (reference sequence). This CDR3 is CASSRTEQGALNTEAFF. CDR3 sequence (DNA): TGTGCCAGCAGCAGAACAGAACAGGGGGCCTTGAACACTGAAGCTTTCTTT.

The chain links TRBV5-4 to TRBJ2-1; 8 nucleotides line up with TRBD1. With V trimmed by 0 bases and J by 4 bases, 3 bases remained unmatched. Germline V gene sequence: CDR1 SGHNT, CDR2 YYREEE (reference sequence). The CDR3 runs 15 residues. The CDR3 loop reads CASSLETGAYNEQFF. The CDR3 nucleotides are TGTGCCAGCAGCTTGGAGACAGGGGCTTACAATGAGCAGTTCTTC.

The sample holds many counts of this clonotype. The chain uses TRBV2 and TRBJ1-2; D is unclear. The CDR3 totals 15 residues. CDR1 is SNHLY and CDR2 is FYNNEI in the germline V gene. V lost 5 bases, J lost 0 bases, and 13 bases lay in between. CDR3 in amino acids: CASSTRRETNYGYTF. In DNA form, the CDR3 reads TGTGCCAGCAGTACCCGAAGGGAAACTAACTATGGCTACACCTTC.

This clonotype was seen repeatedly, ten times or more. The gene calls are TRBV3-1 and TRBJ1-2; D is undetermined. Germline CDR1 reads LGHDT; CDR2 reads YNNKEL (reference sequence). This CDR3 has 13 amino acids. Deletions cut 4 bases from V and 3 bases from J, with 9 bases between. CDR3 nucleotide sequence: TGTGCCAGCAGCCCACTTAACCACTATGGCTACACCTTC. Protein: CASSPLNHYGYTF.

This clonotype turned up a few times. The chain employs TRBV14 and TRBJ2-1; D is uncertain. The CDR3 spans 13 residues. Trimming pared 1 base from V and 7 bases from J, leaving 8 bases between. Germline V gives CDR1 SGHDN, CDR2 FVKESK. The CDR3 nucleotides read TGTGCCAGCAGCCAAGTAACGGCTAATGAGCAGTTCTTC. Translating it yields CASSQVTANEQFF. The full variable domain, in which reference TRBV14 and TRBJ2-1 provide the parts outside the CDR3, is EAGVTQFPSHSVIEKGQTVTLRCDPISGHDNLYWYRRVMGKEIKFLLHFVKESKQDESGMPNNRFLAERTGGTYSTLKVQPAELEDSGVYFCASSQVTANEQFFGPGTRLTVL.

Ten or more counts support this clonotype. The chain recombines TRBV10-2 with TRBJ1-5; tentative D call: TRBD1 (5 bases). Trimming stripped 6 bases from V and 5 bases from J, with 11 bases between. CDR1 is WSHSY and CDR2 is SAAADI in the germline V gene. This CDR3 spans 13 amino acids. The CDR3 is CASSGTPDQPQHF. The CDR3 DNA is TGCGCCAGCAGCGGGACCCCCGATCAGCCCCAGCATTTT.

This chain uses TRBV29-1 with TRBJ2-7; a possible D gene is TRBD1 (6 bases). Germline values: CDR1 SQVTM, CDR2 ANQGSEA. The CDR3 is 14 residues long. V was trimmed by 4 bases and J by 5 bases, leaving 18 bases between them. In nucleotides, the CDR3 is TGCAGCGTTGCACAGGGTGACCTTCTCCACGAGCAGTACTTC. Protein sequence: CSVAQGDLLHEQYF.

This clonotype has only a few counts. CDR3 in amino acids: CASSSGAMSGELFF. CDR3 nucleotide sequence: TGTGCCAGCAGTTCAGGGGCCATGTCCGGGGAGCTGTTTTTT. The chain combines TRBV12-3 or TRBV12-4 with TRBJ2-2; possibly TRBD1 for D (6 bases). The ends were cut back, 4 bases at V and 6 bases at J, with 12 bases in the middle. CDR3 length: 14 amino acids.

This clonotype was counted between two and nine times. The chain is built from TRBV12-3 or TRBV12-4 and TRBJ1-5, with D unclear. The V end lost 2 bases, the J end lost 0 bases, and 8 bases lay between the germline ends. The CDR3 sequence is 15 residues long. CDR3 coding DNA: TGTGCCAGCAGTTTATTCGGTAGTAGCAATCAGCCCCAGCATTTT. It encodes CASSLFGSSNQPQHF.

There are many counts of this clonotype. The CDR3 region has the DNA TGTGCCAGCAGTTACTCGGAAGGGAGCTCCTACAATGAGCAGTTCTTC. Encoded protein: CASSYSEGSSYNEQFF. The chain joins TRBV6-2 or TRBV6-3 to TRBJ2-1; possible D gene TRBD2, 5 bases. This CDR3 comprises 16 residues. V was trimmed by 0 bases and J by 0 bases, leaving 9 bases between them. Germline assignment: CDR1 MNHEY and CDR2 SVGEGT.

This clonotype appeared many times. This chain connects TRBV3-1 to TRBJ1-1, with 9 bases matching TRBD1. CDR1 LGHDT and CDR2 YNNKEL come from the germline V gene (reference sequence). CDR3 length equals 16 residues. Unmatched junction bases numbered 6, after V lost 0 bases and J lost 4 bases. The CDR3 here is CASSQDRDRAGTEAFF. As DNA, the CDR3 is TGTGCCAGCAGCCAAGATAGGGACAGGGCCGGCACTGAAGCTTTCTTT. The full variable domain, completed using reference TRBV3-1 and TRBJ1-1, is DTAVSQTPKYLVTQMGNDKSIKCEQNLGHDTMYWYKQDSKKFLKIMFSYNNKELIINETVPNRFSPKSPDKAHLNLHINSLELGDSAVYFCASSQDRDRAGTEAFFGQGTRLTVV.

The rearrangement joins TRBV20-1 to TRBJ2-3; the D is unclear. V lost 3 bases, J lost 3 bases, and 7 bases lay in between. The CDR3 is made up of 12 amino acids. The germline gives CDR1 DFQATT, CDR2 SNEGSKA (reference sequence). CDR3 coding DNA: TGCAGTGCTAGCGGCCGGACAGATACGCAGTATTTT. This translates into CSASGRTDTQYF.

This clonotype was seen at least ten times. The rearrangement uses TRBV3-1 and TRBJ2-3, with TRBD2 identical over 12 bases. The CDR3 has 14 residues. Germline CDR1 reads LGHDT; CDR2 reads YNNKEL (reference sequence). V trimming: 7 bases; J trimming: 5 bases; junction bases outside the gene matches: 4. The CDR3 DNA sequence: TGTGCCAGCACCTCTAGCGGGAGGGTAGATACGCAGTATTTT. Translating it yields CASTSSGRVDTQYF.

At least ten counts were recorded for this clonotype. The rearrangement links TRBV20-1 to TRBJ1-2; TRBD1 matches at 9 bases. The CDR3 extends over 16 amino acids. V shed 1 base, J shed 4 bases, and the junction held 10 bases outside the gene matches. Germline V gene lookup returns CDR1 DFQATT and CDR2 SNEGSKA (reference sequence). DNA of the CDR3: TGCAGTGCTAGAGCGACAGGGGGATCAGGGAGCTATGGCTACACCTTC. Encoded protein: CSARATGGSGSYGYTF.

This clonotype was seen a few times. The V and J genes are TRBV12-5 and TRBJ2-5; D gene uncertain. V was clipped by 3 bases and J by 3 bases, with 8 bases between them. Germline values: CDR1 LGHNT, CDR2 FRNRAP. The CDR3 runs to 13 residues. For the CDR3, the DNA is TGTGCTAGTGGTTTTGCTGGGGAAGAGACCCAGTACTTC. Encoded protein: CASGFAGEETQYF.

This clonotype has a count of ten or more. The chain recombines TRBV27 with TRBJ2-7; 7 nucleotides line up with TRBD2. The CDR3 covers 14 residues. V shed 6 bases and J 3 bases; nucleotides not matched to a gene: 8. Germline-derived CDR1 and CDR2 are MNHEY and SMNVEV (reference sequence). The CDR3 loop reads CASRMGPGGYEQYF. For the CDR3, the DNA is TGTGCCAGCAGGATGGGCCCGGGGGGCTACGAGCAGTACTTC.

The chain has TRBV11-2 and TRBJ1-2, with no clear D. V lost 5 bases to trimming and J lost 4 bases, with 8 bases between them. The CDR3 runs to 12 residues. Germline CDR1 is SGHAT and CDR2 is FQNNGV. The CDR3 DNA reads as TGTGCCAGCAGCCCGTTCGTCTATGGCTACACCTTC. Translating it yields CASSPFVYGYTF.

This clonotype was seen at least ten times. This sequence joins TRBV4-2 and TRBJ2-7, with D unresolved. The CDR3 consists of 13 residues. V lost 1 base, J lost 7 bases, and 11 bases lay in between. Germline V gives CDR1 LGHNA, CDR2 YNFKEQ. Here the CDR3 DNA reads TGTGCCAGCAGCCAAGTACTGTTTCAAGAGCAGTACTTC. Translated, it gives CASSQVLFQEQYF.

This clonotype was detected many times. The rearrangement joins TRBV4-2 to TRBJ1-1; TRBD1 matches 7 bases. This CDR3 region has 14 residues. J was trimmed by 10 bases and V by 4 bases; bases with no gene match: 12. Germline CDR1 is LGHNA and CDR2 is YNFKEQ. Written as DNA, the CDR3 is TGTGCCAGCAGCCTAACTACAGCAGGGGGTCCAGCTTTCTTT. It encodes CASSLTTAGGPAFF.